The present T cell receptor beta chain was sequenced within a study of shared clonotypes between healthy human individuals. Study in general: CD4 naive cells filled three plates per donor, CD4 memory three, CD8 naive two and CD8 memory one.

The authors divided CD4+ cells into CD45RA+ naive and CD45RA-negative memory subsets. The count of this clone is one. The target antigen is unknown. V lost 4 bases, J lost 3 bases, and 3 bases stayed unmatched. The germline gives CDR1 SGHKS, CDR2 YYEKEE (reference sequence). The CDR3 contains 14 residues. Study-wide results and caveats: Shared clonotypes: 4.5% to 5% naive CD4, under 4% naive CD8, about 2.5% memory CD4, approximately 0.41% memory CD8.

Sequencing was performed with immunoSEQ multiplex PCR; in TCRdb, only in-frame clones are kept and a portion is missing. The repertoire holds about 2.5 million clones, with roughly 90% as singletons. The clonotype originates from a man between 18 and 29 years old in good health. Some clones in this sample may be carry-over from other donors' samples. The sample was naive CD4+ T cells from PBMCs. Subset in this sample: CD45RA+ positively selected. The chain combines TRBV5-5 with TRBJ2-7; 11 nucleotides align to TRBD1. The CDR3 coding sequence is TGTGCCAGCAGCCGGACAGGGGGCGGCTACGAGCAGTACTTC. Encoded protein: CASSRTGGGYEQYF.